The 18 T cell receptor beta chains reported below all come from one sample, sequenced in a study of cytomegalovirus exposure and HLA in healthy donors. The PCR ran on 60 Vbeta and 13 Jbeta primers. Profiling relied on immunoSEQ multiplex PCR, and the TCRdb table lists in-frame clones only, not all of them. The sample has under 200,000 clones, approximately 71% seen once. Sequences were obtained from PBMCs. The receptors originated from a woman aged 18-35 years in good health and CMV-seropositive.

The chain recombines TRBV19 with TRBJ1-5; D ambiguous. Germline V gives CDR1 LNHDA, CDR2 SQIVND (reference sequence). The CDR3 loop spans 13 amino acids. V was clipped by 6 bases and J by 6 bases, with 12 bases between them. CDR3 region: CASRTHSAQPQHF. CDR3 nucleotide sequence: TGTGCCAGTAGGACACATTCCGCTCAGCCCCAGCATTTT.

The chain is built from TRBV5-4 and TRBJ1-1, with a tentative D call TRBD1 (5 bases). This CDR3 region has 16 residues. Trimming shortened V by 0 bases and J by 0 bases, and 12 bases separated the two germline ends. Germline lookup yields CDR1 SGHNT and CDR2 YYREEE (reference sequence). The CDR3: CASSLGGEELNTEAFF. CDR3 in DNA: TGTGCCAGCAGCTTGGGGGGGGAGGAATTGAACACTGAAGCTTTCTTT.

This clone was counted a single time. The rearrangement links TRBV4-1 to TRBJ1-5, with 9 bases lining up with TRBD1. Germline values: CDR1 MGHRA, CDR2 YSYEKL. The trim removed 4 bases at V and 7 bases at J, leaving 8 bases unmatched. This CDR3 region has 15 residues. As DNA, the CDR3 is TGCGCCAGCAGCCGGGGACAGGGTGGTTGGCAGCCCCAGCATTTT. Translated: CASSRGQGGWQPQHF.

The chain carries TRBV6-5 and TRBJ1-4, with D possibly being TRBD1 (6 bases). From germline, CDR1 is MNHEY and CDR2 SVGAGI. CDR3 length: 14 residues. V gave up 6 bases and J gave up 11 bases, with 19 bases separating them. The CDR3 bases are TGTGCCAGCAGCCTCGGGACAAGGGACGGTAAACTGTTTTTT. This translates into CASSLGTRDGKLFF.

This clone is a singleton in its sample. This chain's CDR3 is CASTPGQGRNYGYTF. The CDR3 coding sequence is TGTGCCAGCACACCCGGGCAGGGAAGGAACTATGGCTACACCTTC. The rearrangement links TRBV7-2 to TRBJ1-2, with D maybe TRBD1 (5 bases). CDR3 length equals 15 residues. Germline V gene data show CDR1 as SGHTA and CDR2 as FQGNSA. Deletions cut 7 bases from V and 2 bases from J, with 17 bases between.

This sequence joins TRBV18 and TRBJ1-1, with 10 bases aligning to TRBD1. V lost 4 bases to trimming and J lost 8 bases; unmatched junction nucleotides: 10. The germline CDR1 and CDR2 sequences are KGHSH and LQKENI. The CDR3 is made up of 15 amino acids. CDR3 DNA: TGTGCCAGCTCACGAAACCGGGACAGGGGTTTAGAAGCTTTCTTT. Protein product: CASSRNRDRGLEAFF.

A few counts support this clone. This chain connects TRBV19 to TRBJ1-1, with D tentatively TRBD1 (6 bases). The CDR3 is 13 residues long. The V gene's germline CDR1 is LNHDA and CDR2 SQIVND (reference sequence). V was pared by 6 bases and J by 1 base, with 9 bases between. The CDR3 DNA is TGTGCCAGTAGGATGGGACAGAACACTGAAGCTTTCTTT. Translating gives CASRMGQNTEAFF.

V is TRBV5-1 and J is TRBJ2-7; D might be TRBD1 (6 bases). The CDR3 covers 11 residues. From germline, CDR1 is SGHRS and CDR2 YFSETQ. V was cut by 4 bases and J by 5 bases, with 7 bases left in between. The CDR3 coding sequence is TGCGCCAGCAGCCAGGGGAACGAGCAGTACTTC. It is translated as CASSQGNEQYF.

The table lists this clone with a few counts. The rearrangement joins TRBV6-5 to TRBJ2-7; TRBD1 matches at 7 bases. Trimming at V came to 5 bases and at J to 4 bases, leaving 11 bases not matched to a gene. The germline V gene encodes CDR1 MNHEY and CDR2 SVGAGI. This CDR3 is built from 15 residues. DNA of the CDR3: TGTGCCAGCAGTCGTCGAAGGGGGCGCGGATACGAGCAGTACTTC. Its protein product is CASSRRRGRGYEQYF.

This clone was counted a single time. The V call is TRBV25-1, the J call TRBJ2-1, with no clear D. The CDR3 runs 17 residues. Germline V gene sequence: CDR1 MGHDK, CDR2 SYGVNS. The V and J ends lost 3 bases and 5 bases respectively, with 20 bases between them. The CDR3 here is CASSDPSTPYLDNEQFF. The CDR3 region has the DNA TGTGCCAGCAGTGACCCCTCGACTCCATACCTAGACAATGAGCAGTTCTTC.

The chain employs TRBV28 and TRBJ1-4; D is undetermined. This CDR3 is built from 15 residues. Germline V gene data show CDR1 as MDHEN and CDR2 as SYDVKM. The V end was cut by 3 bases, the J end by 10 bases, with 18 bases between. In DNA, the CDR3 is TGTGCCAGCAGTTTTGGGTCGGAGGGTACAAGAAAACTGTTTTTT. Amino acids: CASSFGSEGTRKLFF.

The chain couples TRBV21-1 to TRBJ1-2; TRBD1, the D gene given by the table, was not confirmed from the DNA. TRBV21-1 is labeled a pseudogene. The CDR3 totals 17 residues. This CDR3 is CASSKDRSDRRPYGYTF. DNA for the CDR3: TGTGCCAGCAGCAAGGACAGGTCTGACCGAAGACCTTATGGCTACACCTTC.

This rearrangement joins TRBV12-2 to TRBJ1-6; TRBD1 is the table's D call and was not checked against the DNA. TRBV12-2 is assigned pseudogene status. The CDR3 is made up of 16 amino acids. CDR3 in DNA: TGTGCAAGTCGCTTTGTCTTCAGCTCCTATAATTCACCCCTCCACTTT. It encodes CASRFVFSSYNSPLHF.

The V call is TRBV5-4, the J call TRBJ1-4; D might be TRBD1 (5 bases). The V and J ends lost 4 bases and 4 bases respectively, with 20 bases between them. In germline, CDR1 is SGHNT, CDR2 YYREEE (reference sequence). This CDR3 contains 17 residues. CDR3 coding DNA: TGTGCCAGCAGCCGATCCCTGATTGGGGGGAATAATGAAAAACTGTTTTTT. Its translation: CASSRSLIGGNNEKLFF. Supplemented by reference TRBV5-4 and TRBJ1-4, the full variable domain reads ETGVTQSPTHLIKTRGQQVTLRCSSQSGHNTVSWYQQALGQGPQFIFQYYREEENGRGNFPPRFSGLQFPNYSSELNVNALELDDSALYLCASSRSLIGGNNEKLFFGSGTQLSVL.

About this clone: A junction end diverges from the germline sequence, so it may reflect a read error. V and J are TRBV7-7 and TRBJ2-1; 15 bases match TRBD2. CDR1 SSHAT and CDR2 FNYEAQ come from the germline V gene (reference sequence). This CDR3 is built from 16 residues. In DNA form, the CDR3 reads TGTGCTAGCAGCCGGGGGACTAGCGGGAGGTACAATGAGCAGTTCTTC. Residues: CASSRGTSGRYNEQFF.

This chain links TRBV5-1 with TRBJ2-7; 7 bases match TRBD2. Germline values: CDR1 SGHRS, CDR2 YFSETQ. This CDR3 has 14 amino acids. J gave up 7 bases and V 0 bases, and 7 bases lay outside the gene matches. CDR3 residues: CASSLGGGPKEQYF. DNA for the CDR3: TGCGCCAGCAGCTTGGGGGGAGGGCCGAAGGAGCAGTACTTC.

The rearrangement uses TRBV7-2 and TRBJ1-2; the match to TRBD1 covers 7 bases. There are 15 residues in the CDR3. CDR1 is SGHTA and CDR2 is FQGNSA in the germline V gene. V shed 1 base, J shed 4 bases, and the junction held 6 bases outside the gene matches. CDR3 in DNA: TGTGCCAGCAGCTTAGGACAGGGAAGGGTCTATGGCTACACCTTC. Its translation is CASSLGQGRVYGYTF.

This clone appeared a few times. The V call is TRBV6-5, the J call TRBJ1-1; 8 nucleotides match TRBD1. CDR1 is MNHEY, CDR2 SVGAGI, per germline. The CDR3 consists of 15 residues. With V trimmed by 6 bases and J by 5 bases, 11 bases remained unmatched. The CDR3 loop reads CASRRPYRGDTEAFF. The DNA for the CDR3 is TGTGCCAGCAGGCGACCCTACAGGGGGGATACTGAAGCTTTCTTT.